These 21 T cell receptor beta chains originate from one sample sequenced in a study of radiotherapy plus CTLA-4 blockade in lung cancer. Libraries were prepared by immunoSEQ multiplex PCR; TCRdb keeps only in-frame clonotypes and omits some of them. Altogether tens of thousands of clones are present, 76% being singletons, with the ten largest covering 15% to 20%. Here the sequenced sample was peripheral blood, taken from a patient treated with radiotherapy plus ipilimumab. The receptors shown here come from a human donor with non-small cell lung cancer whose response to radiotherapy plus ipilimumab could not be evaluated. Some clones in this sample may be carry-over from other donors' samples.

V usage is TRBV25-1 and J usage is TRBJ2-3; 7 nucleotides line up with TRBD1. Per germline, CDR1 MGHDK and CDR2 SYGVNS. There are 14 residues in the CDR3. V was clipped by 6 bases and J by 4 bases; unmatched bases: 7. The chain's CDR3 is CASRDRVMPDTQYF. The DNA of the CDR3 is TGTGCCAGCAGAGACAGGGTAATGCCAGATACGCAGTATTTT. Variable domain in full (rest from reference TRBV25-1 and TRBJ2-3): EADIYQTPRYLVIGTGKKITLECSQTMGHDKMYWYQQDPGMELHLIHYSYGVNSTEKGDLSSESTVSRIRTEHFPLTLESARPSHTSQYLCASRDRVMPDTQYFGPGTRLTVL.

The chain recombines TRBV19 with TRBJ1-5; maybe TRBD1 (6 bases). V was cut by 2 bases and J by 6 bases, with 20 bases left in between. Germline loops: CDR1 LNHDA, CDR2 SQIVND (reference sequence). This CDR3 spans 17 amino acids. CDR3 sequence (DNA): TGTGCCAGTAGTATAAGGGGTGACGGTCAGGGGAGTCAGCCCCAGCATTTT. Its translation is CASSIRGDGQGSQPQHF.

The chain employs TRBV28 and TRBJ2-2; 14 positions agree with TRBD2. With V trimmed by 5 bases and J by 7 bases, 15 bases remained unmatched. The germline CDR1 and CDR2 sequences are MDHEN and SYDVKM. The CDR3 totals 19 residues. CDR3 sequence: CASSQPAGTSGGRGGELFF. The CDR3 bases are TGTGCCAGCAGTCAACCCGCCGGGACTAGCGGGGGCCGGGGCGGGGAGCTGTTTTTT.

The CDR3 spells CASRPGGQADGYTF. CDR3 coding DNA: TGTGCTAGTCGCCCGGGGGGGCAGGCGGATGGCTACACCTTC. This sequence joins TRBV12-5 and TRBJ1-2; tentative D call: TRBD1 (6 bases). V lost 8 bases, J lost 6 bases, and 19 bases lay in between. The V gene's germline CDR1 is LGHNT and CDR2 FRNRAP. The CDR3 consists of 14 residues.

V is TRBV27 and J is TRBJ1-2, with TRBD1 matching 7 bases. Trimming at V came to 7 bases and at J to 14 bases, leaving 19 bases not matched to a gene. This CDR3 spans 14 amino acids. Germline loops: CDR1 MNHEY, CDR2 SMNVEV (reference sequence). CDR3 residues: CASNSMGRGDIWTF. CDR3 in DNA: TGTGCCAGCAACTCGATGGGCAGGGGGGACATATGGACCTTC.

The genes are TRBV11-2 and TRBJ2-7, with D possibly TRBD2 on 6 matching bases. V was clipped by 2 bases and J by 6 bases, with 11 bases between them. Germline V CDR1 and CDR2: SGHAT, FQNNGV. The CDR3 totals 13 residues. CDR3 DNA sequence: TGTGCCAGCAGCTTATTGGCGGGGATCGAGCAGTACTTC. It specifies CASSLLAGIEQYF.

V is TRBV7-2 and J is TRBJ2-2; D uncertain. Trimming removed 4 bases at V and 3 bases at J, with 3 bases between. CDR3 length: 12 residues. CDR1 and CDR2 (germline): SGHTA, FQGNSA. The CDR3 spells CASSSYTGELFF. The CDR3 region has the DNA TGTGCCAGCAGCTCTTACACCGGGGAGCTGTTTTTT.

As DNA, the CDR3 is TGCGCCAGCAGTGAGTCGAAGGTTAGCCGGACAGGGGCTTATAGCTCCTATAATTCACCCCTCCACTTT. It specifies CASSESKVSRTGAYSSYNSPLHF. V is TRBV10-1 and J is TRBJ1-6, with 9 bases lining up with TRBD1. J gave up 0 bases and V 0 bases, and 18 bases lay outside the gene matches. This CDR3 spans 23 amino acids. Germline lookup yields CDR1 WNHNN and CDR2 SYGVQD (reference sequence).

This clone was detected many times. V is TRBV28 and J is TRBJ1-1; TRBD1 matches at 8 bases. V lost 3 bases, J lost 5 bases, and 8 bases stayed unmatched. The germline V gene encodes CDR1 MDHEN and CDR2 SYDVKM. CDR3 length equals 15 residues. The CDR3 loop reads CASSLFLQGATEAFF. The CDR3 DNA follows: TGTGCCAGCAGTTTGTTCCTTCAGGGGGCTACTGAAGCTTTCTTT. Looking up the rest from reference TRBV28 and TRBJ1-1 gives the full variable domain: DVKVTQSSRYLVKRTGEKVFLECVQDMDHENMFWYRQDPGLGLRLIYFSYDVKMKEKGDIPEGYSVSREKKERFSLILESASTNQTSMYLCASSLFLQGATEAFFGQGTRLTVV.

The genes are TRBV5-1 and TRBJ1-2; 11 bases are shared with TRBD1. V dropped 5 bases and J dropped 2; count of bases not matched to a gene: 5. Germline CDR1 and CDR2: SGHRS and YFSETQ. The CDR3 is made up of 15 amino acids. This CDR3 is CASRDRTGGNYGYTF. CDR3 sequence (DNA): TGCGCCAGCAGGGATCGGACAGGGGGCAACTATGGCTACACCTTC.

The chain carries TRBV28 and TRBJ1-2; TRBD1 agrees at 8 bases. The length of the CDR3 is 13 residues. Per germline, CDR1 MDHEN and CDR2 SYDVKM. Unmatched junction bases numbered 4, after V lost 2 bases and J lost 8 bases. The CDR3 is CASSLDRGRGYTF. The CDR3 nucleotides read TGTGCCAGCAGTTTAGACAGGGGTCGCGGCTACACCTTC.

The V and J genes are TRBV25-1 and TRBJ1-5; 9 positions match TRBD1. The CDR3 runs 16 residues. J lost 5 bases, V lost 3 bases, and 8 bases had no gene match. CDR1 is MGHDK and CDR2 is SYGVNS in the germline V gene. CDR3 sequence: CASSDPGQGDDQPQHF. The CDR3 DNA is TGTGCCAGCAGTGATCCGGGACAGGGAGATGATCAGCCCCAGCATTTT.

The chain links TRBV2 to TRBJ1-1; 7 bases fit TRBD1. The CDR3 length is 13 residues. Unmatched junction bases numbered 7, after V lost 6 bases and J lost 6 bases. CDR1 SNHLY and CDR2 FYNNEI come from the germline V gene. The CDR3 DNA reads TGTGCCAGCAGCTTCAACGACAGGGCTGAAGCTTTCTTT. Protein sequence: CASSFNDRAEAFF.

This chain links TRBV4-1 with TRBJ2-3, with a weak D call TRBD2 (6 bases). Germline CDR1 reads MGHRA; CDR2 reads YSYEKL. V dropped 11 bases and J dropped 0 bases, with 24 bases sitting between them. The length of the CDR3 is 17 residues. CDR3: CAGLRPKEAASTDTQYF. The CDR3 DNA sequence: TGCGCCGGACTAAGACCAAAAGAGGCGGCTAGCACAGATACGCAGTATTTT.

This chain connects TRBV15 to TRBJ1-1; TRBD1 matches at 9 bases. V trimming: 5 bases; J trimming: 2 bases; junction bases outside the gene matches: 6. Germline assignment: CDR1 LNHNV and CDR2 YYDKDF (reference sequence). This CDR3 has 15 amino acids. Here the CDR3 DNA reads TGTGCCACCAGCTTTAGACAGGGGGTTAACACTGAAGCTTTCTTT. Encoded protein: CATSFRQGVNTEAFF.

The CDR3 nucleotides read TGTGCCAGCTTTTATAGCAATCAGCCCCAGCATTTT. Protein sequence: CASFYSNQPQHF. The rearrangement uses TRBV28 and TRBJ1-5; D remains ambiguous. V lost 8 bases and J lost 0, with 5 bases in between. Per germline, CDR1 MDHEN and CDR2 SYDVKM. The CDR3 runs to 12 residues.

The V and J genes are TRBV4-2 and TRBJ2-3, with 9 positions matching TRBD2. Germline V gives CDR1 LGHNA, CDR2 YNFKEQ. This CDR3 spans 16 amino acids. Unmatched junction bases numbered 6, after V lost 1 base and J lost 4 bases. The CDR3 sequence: CASSQGGSGGPDTQYF. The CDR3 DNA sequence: TGTGCCAGCAGCCAAGGGGGTAGCGGGGGCCCAGATACGCAGTATTTT.

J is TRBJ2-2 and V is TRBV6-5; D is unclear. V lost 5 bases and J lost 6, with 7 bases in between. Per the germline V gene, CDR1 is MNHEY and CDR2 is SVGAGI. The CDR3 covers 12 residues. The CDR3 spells CASSNRAGELFF. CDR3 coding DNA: TGTGCCAGCAGTAACAGAGCCGGGGAGCTGTTTTTT.

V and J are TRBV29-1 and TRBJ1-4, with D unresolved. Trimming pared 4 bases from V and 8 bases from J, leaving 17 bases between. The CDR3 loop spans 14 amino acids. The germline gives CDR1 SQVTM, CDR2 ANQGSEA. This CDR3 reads CSVAEGMVYEKLFF. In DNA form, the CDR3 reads TGCAGCGTTGCTGAGGGTATGGTATACGAAAAACTGTTTTTT.

CDR3 loop: CASRTGTGSNQPQHF. The CDR3 nucleotides are TGTGCCAGTAGAACCGGGACAGGAAGCAATCAGCCCCAGCATTTT. The rearrangement joins TRBV19 to TRBJ1-5; the match to TRBD1 covers 8 bases. This CDR3 is 15 amino acids long. Germline V CDR1 and CDR2: LNHDA, SQIVND (reference sequence). V was clipped by 6 bases and J by 1 base; unmatched bases: 5.

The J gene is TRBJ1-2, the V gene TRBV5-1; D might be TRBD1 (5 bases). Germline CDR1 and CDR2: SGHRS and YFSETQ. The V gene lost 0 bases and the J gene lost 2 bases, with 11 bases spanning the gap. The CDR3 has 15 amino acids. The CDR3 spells CASSLAAGLNYGYTF. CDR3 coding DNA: TGCGCCAGCAGCTTGGCGGCAGGGTTGAACTATGGCTACACCTTC.